This T cell receptor (beta chain) was documented in a study of T cells expressing NK-cell markers. General study points: For 5 to 7 donors, the dominant NKG2C+ clonotypes made up about 1.0-8% of their CD8+ T cells.

TCRdb derives one entry per CDR3 protein from the 5' RACE reads, leaving out DNA. The sample includes a few hundred thousand distinct CDR3 sequences. Germline V CDR1 and CDR2: KGHDR, SFDVKD. This CDR3 is 15 amino acids long. With regard to this clonotype: Its antigen is still unknown.

The source of this sequence is a man aged 18-30 years in good health. This chain connects TRBV24-1 to TRBJ2-1; TCRdb designates TRBD2, a call that cannot be tested without DNA. Specimen: blood T cells: a sorted CD56 or NKG2C T cell subset, CD4+ or CD8+ T cells, or bulk PBMC T cells (not recorded which). The CDR3: CATSPQEGSVDEQFF.